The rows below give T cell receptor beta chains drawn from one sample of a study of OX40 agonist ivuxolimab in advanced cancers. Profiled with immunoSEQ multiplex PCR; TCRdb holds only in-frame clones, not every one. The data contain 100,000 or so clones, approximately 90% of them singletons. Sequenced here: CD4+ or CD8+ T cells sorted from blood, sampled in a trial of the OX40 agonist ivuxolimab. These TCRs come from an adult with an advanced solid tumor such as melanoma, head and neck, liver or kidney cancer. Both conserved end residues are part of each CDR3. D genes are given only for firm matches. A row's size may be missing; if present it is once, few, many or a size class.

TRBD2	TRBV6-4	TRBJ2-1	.	TGTGCCAGCAGTGAAGCGGGAGGTCGGTACAATGAGCAGTTCTTC	CASSEAGGRYNEQFF
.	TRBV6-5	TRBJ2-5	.	TGTGCCAGCAGTTACTCCAAGCTGGGAGACGCAGAGACCCAGTACTTC	CASSYSKLGDAETQYF
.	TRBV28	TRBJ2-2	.	TGTGCCACCGAGGGCACCGGGGAGCTGTTTTTT	CATEGTGELFF
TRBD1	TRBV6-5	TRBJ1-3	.	TGTGCCAGCAGTTATTCAGGGGGCCTTGGAAACACCATATATTTT	CASSYSGGLGNTIYF
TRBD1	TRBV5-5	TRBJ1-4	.	TGTGCCAGCAGCCAGGGGACAGGGCGGACTAATGAAAAACTGTTTTTT	CASSQGTGRTNEKLFF
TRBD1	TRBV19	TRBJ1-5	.	TGTGCCAGTAGTCCCGGGACAGCCGAACAGCCCCAGCATTTT	CASSPGTAEQPQHF
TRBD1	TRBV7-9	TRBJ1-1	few	TGTGCCAGCAGCTTAACGACAGGGAGGACTGAAGCTTTCTTT	CASSLTTGRTEAFF
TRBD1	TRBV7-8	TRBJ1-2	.	TGTGCCAGCAGCCGCAGGGGGACAAACTATGGCTACACCTTC	CASSRRGTNYGYTF
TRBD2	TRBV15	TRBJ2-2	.	TGTGCCACCAGCAGAGTAGCGGGGAAGAACACCGGGGAGCTGTTTTTT	CATSRVAGKNTGELFF
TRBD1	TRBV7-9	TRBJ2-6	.	TGTGCCAGCAGCTTCGCCGGGACAGGGGGCGCTTCTGGGGCCAACGTCCTGACTTTC	CASSFAGTGGASGANVLTF
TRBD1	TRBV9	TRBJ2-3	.	TGTGCCAGCAGCGCGGGACAGGCCCATACAGATACGCAGTATTTT	CASSAGQAHTDTQYF
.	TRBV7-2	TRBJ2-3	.	TGTGCCAGCAGCTTATGGGCCAGCACAGATACGCAGTATTTT	CASSLWASTDTQYF
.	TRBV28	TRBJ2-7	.	TGTGCCAGCAGTAAGCGTACACCCTACGAGCAGTACTTC	CASSKRTPYEQYF
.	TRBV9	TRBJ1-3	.	TGTGCCAGCAACCGGGCCGCTGGAAACACCATATATTTT	CASNRAAGNTIYF
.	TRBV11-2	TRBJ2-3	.	TGTGCCAGCAGCTTAGGACGGGCGGATACGCAGTATTTT	CASSLGRADTQYF
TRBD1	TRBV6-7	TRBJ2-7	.	TGTGCCAGCAGTTACTCCCAGGGGGTCGAGCAGTACTTC	CASSYSQGVEQYF
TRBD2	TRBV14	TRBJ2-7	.	TGTGCCAGCAGCAAACTAGCGGGAGCCTACGAGCAGTACTTC	CASSKLAGAYEQYF
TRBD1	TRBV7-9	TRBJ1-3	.	TGTGCCAGCAGCATAGACCGGACAGGGGCTGCTGGAAACACCATATATTTT	CASSIDRTGAAGNTIYF
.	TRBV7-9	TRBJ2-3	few	TGTGCCAGCAGCTTAGCTGGGACGGGAGTCCAGTATTTT	CASSLAGTGVQYF
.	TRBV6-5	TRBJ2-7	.	TGTGCCAGCAGTTACCTAACAGGGAGCTCCTACGAGCAGTACTTC	CASSYLTGSSYEQYF
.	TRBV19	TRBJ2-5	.	TGTGCCAGTAGTATGAGGAAAGAGACCCAGTACTTC	CASSMRKETQYF
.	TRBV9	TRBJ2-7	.	TGTGCCAGCAGCGTAGGGGGGGCTAACTCCTACGAGCAGTACTTC	CASSVGGANSYEQYF
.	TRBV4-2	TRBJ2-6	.	TGTGCCAGCAGCCAAGAAGGGCCCCGCTCTTCTAACAACGTCCTGACTTTC	CASSQEGPRSSNNVLTF
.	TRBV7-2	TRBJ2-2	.	TGTGCCAGCAGTAGGCTAGCGCTGAACACCGGGGAGCTGTTTTTT	CASSRLALNTGELFF
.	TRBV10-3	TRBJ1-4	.	TGTGCCATCAGTGGGGCATATTCTGCAACTAATGAAAAACTGTTTTTT	CAISGAYSATNEKLFF
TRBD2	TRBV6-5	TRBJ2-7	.	TGTGCCAGCACCCCCGGTGGGGGGAGGGCCTACGAGCAGTACTTC	CASTPGGGRAYEQYF
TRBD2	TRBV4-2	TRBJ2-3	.	TGTGCCAGCAGCCAAGTGTTTAGCGGGAGCGCCACAGATACGCAGTATTTT	CASSQVFSGSATDTQYF
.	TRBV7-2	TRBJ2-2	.	TGTGCCAGCAGCTTATTAGGGCTAGCGCGCACCGGGGAGCTGTTTTTT	CASSLLGLARTGELFF
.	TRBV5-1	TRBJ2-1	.	TGCGCCAGCAACCCCAGACTAGGACCCTACAATGAGCAGTTCTTC	CASNPRLGPYNEQFF
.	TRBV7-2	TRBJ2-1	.	TGTGCCAGCAGCTTCGAAGCGGGCAACTACAATGAGCAGTTCTTC	CASSFEAGNYNEQFF
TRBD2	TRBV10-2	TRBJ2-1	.	TGCGCCAGCAATAGCGGGAGGGCCTCCTACAATGAGCAGTTCTTC	CASNSGRASYNEQFF
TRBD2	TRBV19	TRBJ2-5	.	TGTGCCAGTAGTATATCCCCTGGGCGGGGGGAAGAGACCCAGTACTTC	CASSISPGRGEETQYF
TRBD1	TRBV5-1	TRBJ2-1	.	TGCGCCAGCAGCTTGGACAGGGGAATTGAGCAGTTCTTC	CASSLDRGIEQFF
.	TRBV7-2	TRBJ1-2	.	TGTGCCAGCAGCTTTAACTATGGCTACACCTTC	CASSFNYGYTF
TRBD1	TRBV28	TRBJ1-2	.	TGTGCCATCGACAGGGGCTATGGCTACACCTTC	CAIDRGYGYTF
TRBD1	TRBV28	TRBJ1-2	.	TGTGCCAGCAGGCTGGGACCCCGGACAGGAAAAGGCTACACCTTC	CASRLGPRTGKGYTF
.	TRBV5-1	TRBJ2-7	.	TGCGCCAGCAGCTCGGTGGGGGAGGTCTACGAGCAGTACTTC	CASSSVGEVYEQYF
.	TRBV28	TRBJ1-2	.	TGTGCCAGCAGCCCCGGGGCGGGATGGAGTGTAGGTGGCTACACCTTC	CASSPGAGWSVGGYTF
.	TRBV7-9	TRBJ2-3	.	TGTGCCAGCAGACCCGGGGCCGGGGCAGATACGCAGTATTTT	CASRPGAGADTQYF
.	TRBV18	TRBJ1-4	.	TGTGCCAGCTCACCGGGACATGCAACTAATGAAAAACTGTTTTTT	CASSPGHATNEKLFF
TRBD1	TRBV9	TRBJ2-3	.	TGTGCCAGCAGCGTAGGAGCAGGGGGTGGGCAAGATACGCAGTATTTT	CASSVGAGGGQDTQYF
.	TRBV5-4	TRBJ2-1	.	TGTGCCAGCAGCTTGGGAGCGGACAATGAGCAGTTCTTC	CASSLGADNEQFF
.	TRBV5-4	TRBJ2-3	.	TGTGCCAGCAGCTTAATTTCAGGCCAACTGGATACGCAGTATTTT	CASSLISGQLDTQYF
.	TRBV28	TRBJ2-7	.	TGTGCCAGCAGTCAATCCCTCTACGAGCAGTACTTC	CASSQSLYEQYF
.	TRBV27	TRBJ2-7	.	TGTGCCAGCAGTGCCCAGACTAGGAGATACGAGCAGTACTTC	CASSAQTRRYEQYF